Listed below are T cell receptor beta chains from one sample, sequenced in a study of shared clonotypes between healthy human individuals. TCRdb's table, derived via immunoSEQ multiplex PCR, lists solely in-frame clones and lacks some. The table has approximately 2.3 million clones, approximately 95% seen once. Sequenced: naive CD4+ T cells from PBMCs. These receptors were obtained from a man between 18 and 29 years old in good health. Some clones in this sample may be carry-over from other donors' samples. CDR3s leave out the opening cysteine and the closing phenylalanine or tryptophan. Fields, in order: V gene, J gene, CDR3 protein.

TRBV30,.,AWSFNYEQY
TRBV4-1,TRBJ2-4,ASSPGQGGTNIQY
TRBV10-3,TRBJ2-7,AISESLPAYEQY
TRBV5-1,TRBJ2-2,ASSFRGQGISNTGELF
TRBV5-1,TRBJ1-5,ASSFSGGLGQPQH
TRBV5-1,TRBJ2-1,ASSLEIAGPYNEQF
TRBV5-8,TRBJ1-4,ASSLRTGVGTNEKLF
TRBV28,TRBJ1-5,ASNLEGAGQPQH
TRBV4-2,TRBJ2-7,ASSQDSGRAYEQY
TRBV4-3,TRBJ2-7,ASSQDVGRDNYEQY
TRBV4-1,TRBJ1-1,ASSLIILAEAF
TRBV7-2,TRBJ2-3,ASSIGQGRGTDTQY
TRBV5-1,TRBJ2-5,ASSLVGSQGRGGETQY
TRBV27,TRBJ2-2,ASSPGGGLRVLNTGELF
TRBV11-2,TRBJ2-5,ASTTVRGRGWETQY
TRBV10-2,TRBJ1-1,ASTWTENTEAF
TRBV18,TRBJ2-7,ASSPRDRGLPREQY
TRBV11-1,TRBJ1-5,ASSPGGHGQPQH
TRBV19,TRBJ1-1,ASSIVLTGDTEAF
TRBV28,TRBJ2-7,ASTTNPGHLSYEQY
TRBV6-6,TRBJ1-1,ASSYRGNTEAF
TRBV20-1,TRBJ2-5,SASPQLTQY
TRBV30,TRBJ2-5,AWSLGIGETQY
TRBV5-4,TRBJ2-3,ASSSGAHTDTQY
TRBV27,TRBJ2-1,ASRQGGSYNEQF
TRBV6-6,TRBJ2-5,ASSYSTGETQY
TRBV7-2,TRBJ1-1,ASSLAPLGGLSRMAF
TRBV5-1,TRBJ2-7,ASSLHYEQY
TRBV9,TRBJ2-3,ASSPLIAEPNTDTQY
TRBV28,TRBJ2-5,ASSLGSGGRETQY
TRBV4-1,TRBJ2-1,ASSQEGKGRLGVNNEQF
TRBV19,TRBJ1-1,ASSLRPTTEAF
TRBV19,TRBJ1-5,ASSVTPGTGGLPQH
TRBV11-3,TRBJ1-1,ASSLNRGNTEAF
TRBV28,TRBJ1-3,ASSIRGPGNTIY
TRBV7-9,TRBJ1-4,ASSSGQGSEKLF
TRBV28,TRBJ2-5,ASSLWTSGRGTQY
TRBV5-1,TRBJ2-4,ASSLGGREKNIQY
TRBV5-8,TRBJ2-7,ASSLWTGQYEQY
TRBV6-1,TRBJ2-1,ASERDSYNEQF
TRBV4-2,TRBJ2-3,ASSQTQKLAGGPDPWADTQY
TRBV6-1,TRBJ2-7,ASVMTGAGPEQY
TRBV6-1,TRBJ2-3,ASSVRDRGTDTQY
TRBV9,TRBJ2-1,ASSPFPLESYNEQF
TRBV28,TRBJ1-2,ASSLTGIYGYT
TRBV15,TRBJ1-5,ATSPRDRGVVGQPQH
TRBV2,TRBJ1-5,ASSVGGQFGPQH
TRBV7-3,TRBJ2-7,ASSLRTSGSVYEQY
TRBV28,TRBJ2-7,ASSFLLRDYEQY
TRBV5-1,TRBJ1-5,ASSFDSPNQPQH